This entry features one T cell receptor beta chain sequence. The data were taken from a study of blood T cell repertoires in COVID-19. V lost 3 bases to trimming and J lost 0 bases, with 18 bases between them. The germline V gene has CDR1 KGHSH and CDR2 LQKENI. This CDR3 spans 18 amino acids. Assay: immunoSEQ multiplex PCR; the TCRdb copy retains only in-frame clones and omits some. This sample has around 99,000 clones, with more than 80% found just once. This sequence was found in a middle-aged man with active or convalescent COVID-19. Source material: peripheral blood. The V and J genes are TRBV18 and TRBJ2-4; TRBD2 might be the D (6 bases). The CDR3 coding sequence is TGTGCCAGCTCACCGAGGAGGGGTGGCTTACTAGCCAAAAACATTCAGTACTTC. Its translation: CASSPRRGGLLAKNIQYF. Using reference TRBV18 and TRBJ2-4 for the parts outside the CDR3, the full variable domain is NAGVMQNPRHLVRRRGQEARLRCSPMKGHSHVYWYRQLPEEGLKFMVYLQKENIIDESGMPKERFSAEFPKEGPSILRIQQVVRGDSAAYFCASSPRRGGLLAKNIQYFGAGTRLSVL.